This T cell receptor beta chain stems from a study of long-term antiretroviral therapy in people with HIV. Post-ART PBMC samples numbered at least two per donor, and pre-ART ones at least one. With respect to this clone: Its antigen is undetermined.

Findings and caveats of the study: Information on adherence, resistance and therapy changes was unavailable.

The CDR3 consists of 12 residues. In germline, CDR1 is SGDLS, CDR2 YYNGEE. Trimming removed 0 bases from V and 7 bases from J, with 5 bases in between. immunoSEQ v3.0 was run at survey level. For every sample, sequencing targeted about 35,000-50,000 T-cell genomes. Sequencing was performed with immunoSEQ multiplex PCR; in TCRdb, only in-frame clones are kept and a portion is missing. Among tens of thousands of clones, 82% were seen once, and the ten largest hold approximately 14%. This rearrangement joins TRBV9 to TRBJ2-1; D is unresolved. Source: unsorted PBMCs, taken 0.3 years after starting antiretroviral therapy. The clonotype comes from a man younger than 30 with HIV. CDR3 loop: CASSVVQNEQFF. The CDR3 nucleotides are TGTGCCAGCAGCGTAGTTCAGAATGAGCAGTTCTTC.